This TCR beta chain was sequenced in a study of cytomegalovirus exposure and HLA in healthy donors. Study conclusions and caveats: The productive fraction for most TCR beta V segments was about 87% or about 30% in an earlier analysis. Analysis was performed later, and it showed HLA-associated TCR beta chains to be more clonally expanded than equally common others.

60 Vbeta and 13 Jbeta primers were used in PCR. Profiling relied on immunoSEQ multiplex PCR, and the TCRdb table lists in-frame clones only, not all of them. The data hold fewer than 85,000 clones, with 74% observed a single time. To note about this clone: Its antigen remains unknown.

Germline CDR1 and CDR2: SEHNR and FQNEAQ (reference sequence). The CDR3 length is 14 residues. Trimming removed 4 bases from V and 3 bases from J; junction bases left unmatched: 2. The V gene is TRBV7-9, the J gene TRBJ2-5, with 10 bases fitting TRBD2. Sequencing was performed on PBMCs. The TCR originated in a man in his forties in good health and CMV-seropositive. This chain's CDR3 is CASSSSGSKETQYF. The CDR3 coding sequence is TGTGCCAGCAGCTCTAGCGGGAGCAAAGAGACCCAGTACTTC.